The text below deals with one T cell receptor (beta chain). Combining a sample-barcoded 5' primer with a J-beta primer mix, a second PCR ran for roughly 7 to 11 cycles. One entry per CDR3 protein, called by TCRdb with MiXCR from the 5' RACE reads. The sample yields hundreds of thousands of distinct CDR3 sequences, roughly 50% seen once. The data originate from a study of blood T cells in healthy people across ages. The V and J ends lost 6 bases and 0 bases respectively, with 11 bases between them. Looked up from germline, CDR1 is MNHEY and CDR2 is SVGAGI. This CDR3 region has 14 residues. Specimen: blood. The V and J genes are TRBV6-5 and TRBJ1-2, with D possibly TRBD1 on 5 matching bases. This TCR came from a man aged 25 to 40 in good health. CDR3 nucleotides: TGTGCCAGCAGATATGGGGGAACTAACTATGGCTACACCTTC. Translation: CASRYGGTNYGYTF.